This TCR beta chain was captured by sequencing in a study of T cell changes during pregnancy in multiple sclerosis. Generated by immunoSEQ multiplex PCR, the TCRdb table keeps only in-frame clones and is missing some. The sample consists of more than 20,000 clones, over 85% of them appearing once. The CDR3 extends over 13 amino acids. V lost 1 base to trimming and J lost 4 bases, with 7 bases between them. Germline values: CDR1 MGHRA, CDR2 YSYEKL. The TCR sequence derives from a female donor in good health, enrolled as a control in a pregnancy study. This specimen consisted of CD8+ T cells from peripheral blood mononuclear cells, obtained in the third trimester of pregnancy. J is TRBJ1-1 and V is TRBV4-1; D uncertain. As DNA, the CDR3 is TGCGCCAGCAGCCAAGCATCGGGCACTGAAGCTTTCTTT. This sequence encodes CASSQASGTEAFF.